This T cell receptor (beta chain) was sequenced in a study of identical twins. This clonotype appeared many times. Its specificity is unknown. Every sampled donor was Caucasian and healthy. TCRdb called the 5' RACE reads again in MiXCR, with one record for every CDR3 protein. The sample lists hundreds of thousands of distinct CDR3 sequences; 8.6% were seen once. This CDR3 has 13 amino acids. V lost 6 bases and J 2 bases, leaving 13 bases between the germline ends. CDR1 is SQVTM, CDR2 ANQGSEA, per germline. Overall study results and limits: The study found weaker excess twin sharing in beta out-of-frame sequences.

Another study also made use of these data, one on yellow fever vaccine responses in identical twins.

The chain links TRBV29-1 to TRBJ2-5; tentatively, D is TRBD1 (5 bases). The clonotype originates from a woman under 30 in good health. The sequencing input was PBMCs. CDR3 sequence: CSVQRGYQETQYF. The CDR3 coding sequence is TGCAGCGTCCAAAGGGGCTATCAAGAGACCCAGTACTTC. Drawing the rest from reference TRBV29-1 and TRBJ2-5, the complete variable domain is SAVISQKPSRDICQRGTSLTIQCQVDSQVTMMFWYRQQPGQSLTLIATANQGSEATYESGFVIDKFPISRPNLTFSTLTVSNMSPEDSSIYLCSVQRGYQETQYFGPGTRLLVL.